These 18 T cell receptor beta chains share one sample of origin, sequenced in a study of T cells in Graves' hyperthyroidism and ophthalmopathy. Amplification of TCR beta CDR3 regions was performed using RNA transcripts as template. The HTBI primer set served for first-round RT-PCR of the TCR CDR3. TCRdb reanalysed the multiplex PCR reads using MiXCR and keeps one entry per CDR3 protein. The profile covers approximately 600,000 distinct CDR3 sequences, with 20% to 25% appearing a single time and 30% to 40% taken by the ten largest. Sequencing input: blood. These receptor sequences come from a man aged 30 to 45 with Graves' ophthalmopathy.

This clonotype was counted between two and nine times. This may be a read error: a much more frequent sequence differs by one nucleotide. The rearrangement links TRBV28 to TRBJ1-5; TRBD1 aligns across 11 bases. This CDR3 has 18 amino acids. Germline values: CDR1 MDHEN, CDR2 SYDVKM. CDR3: CAGSLDRGLSSRNQPQHF. CDR3 DNA sequence: TGTGCCGGCAGTTTGGACAGGGGGCTGAGTTCCCGCAATCAGCCCCAGCATTTT.

This clonotype has just a few counts. The gene calls are TRBV27 and TRBJ1-5, with 8 bases that match TRBD1. The germline V gene has CDR1 MNHEY and CDR2 SMNVEV (reference sequence). The CDR3 sequence is 17 residues long. J lost 6 bases, V lost 5 bases, and 15 bases had no gene match. CDR3 nucleotides: TGTGCCAGCAGTCCCTACGGACAGGGTTCTCCCCCTCAGCCCCAGCATTTT. Translation gives CASSPYGQGSPPQPQHF.

Of note for this clonotype: A much larger clone differs by one base, so this may be a read error. V gene TRBV30 combines with J gene TRBJ2-1, with D unresolved. CDR1 is GTSNPN, CDR2 SVGIG, per germline (reference sequence). The CDR3 is 15 amino acids. CDR3 bases: TGTGCCTGGAGTAAAGCGAGAAGCTCCTACAGTGAGCAGTTCTTC. This codes for CAWSKARSSYSEQFF. The whole variable domain, filled in from reference TRBV30 and TRBJ2-1, reads SQTIHQWPATLVQPVGSPLSLECTVEGTSNPNLYWYRQAAGRGLQLLFYSVGIGQISSEVPQNLSASRPQDRQFILSSKKLLLSDSGFYLCAWSKARSSYSEQFFGPGTRLTVL.

There are many counts of this clonotype. This chain uses TRBV18 with TRBJ1-5, with D unresolved. CDR3 length: 15 amino acids. The germline CDR1 and CDR2 sequences are KGHSH and LQKENI. V was cut by 3 bases and J by 4 bases, with 13 bases left in between. The CDR3 is CASSPRTDWNQPQHF. The DNA for the CDR3 is TGTGCCAGCTCACCTCGGACGGACTGGAATCAGCCCCAGCATTTT.

This clonotype was seen a handful of times. The rearrangement links TRBV15 to TRBJ2-5; no clear D gene. CDR3 length: 14 residues. V lost 1 base, J lost 2 bases, and 8 bases lay in between. Germline CDR1 reads LNHNV; CDR2 reads YYDKDF (reference sequence). The CDR3 DNA reads as TGTGCCACCAGCAGAGGACCCACACAAGAGACCCAGTACTTC. Its protein is CATSRGPTQETQYF. The entire variable domain, with the rest obtained from reference TRBV15 and TRBJ2-5, is as follows: DAMVIQNPRYQVTQFGKPVTLSCSQTLNHNVMYWYQQKSSQAPKLLFHYYDKDFNNEADTPDNFQSRRPNTSFCFLDIRSPGLGDTAMYLCATSRGPTQETQYFGPGTRLLVL.

The chain combines TRBV11-2 with TRBJ2-2, with D tentatively TRBD1 (6 bases). The CDR3 sequence is 15 residues long. V shed 5 bases and J shed 4 bases, with 14 bases lying between them. CDR1 is SGHAT, CDR2 FQNNGV, per germline. The CDR3, as DNA: TGTGCCAGCAGCCCCCTTCAGGGGCGCACCGGGGAGCTGTTTTTT. It translates to CASSPLQGRTGELFF. Together with reference TRBV11-2 and TRBJ2-2, the CDR3 gives the full variable domain: EAGVAQSPRYKIIEKRQSVAFWCNPISGHATLYWYQQILGQGPKLLIQFQNNGVVDDSQLPKDRFSAERLKGVDSTLKIQPAKLEDSAVYLCASSPLQGRTGELFFGEGSRLTVL.

The CDR3: CASSPQWGQGTDEQYF. CDR3 sequence (DNA): TGTGCCAGCTCACCGCAGTGGGGACAGGGGACGGACGAGCAGTACTTC. The J gene is TRBJ2-7, the V gene TRBV18; 10 bases line up with TRBD1. Germline CDR1 and CDR2: KGHSH and LQKENI. The CDR3 covers 16 residues. Trimming removed 3 bases from V and 5 bases from J; junction bases left unmatched: 10.

This clonotype was counted at least ten times. The V gene is TRBV7-9, the J gene TRBJ2-1; possibly TRBD1 for D (6 bases). This CDR3 is 19 amino acids long. Deletions cut 2 bases from V and 3 bases from J, with 23 bases between. Per the germline V gene, CDR1 is SEHNR and CDR2 is FQNEAQ (reference sequence). The CDR3: CASSLTQNGQGQFYNEQFF. The DNA for the CDR3 is TGTGCCAGCAGCTTAACCCAAAATGGTCAAGGACAGTTCTACAATGAGCAGTTCTTC.

This chain connects TRBV27 to TRBJ2-6; D uncertain. V dropped 2 bases and J dropped 4 bases, with 9 bases sitting between them. Germline V lookup: CDR1 MNHEY, CDR2 SMNVEV (reference sequence). The CDR3 spans 15 residues. This CDR3 is CASSLMGYGANVLTF. The DNA of the CDR3 is TGTGCCAGCAGTTTAATGGGTTACGGGGCCAACGTCCTGACTTTC. Variable domain in full (rest from reference TRBV27 and TRBJ2-6): EAQVTQNPRYLITVTGKKLTVTCSQNMNHEYMSWYRQDPGLGLRQIYYSMNVEVTDKGDVPEGYKVSRKEKRNFPLILESPSPNQTSLYFCASSLMGYGANVLTFGAGSRLTVL.

This chain joins TRBV20-1 and TRBJ2-1; perhaps TRBD2 as D (5 bases). CDR3 length: 14 amino acids. V lost 6 bases, J lost 0 bases, and 12 bases lay in between. Germline V CDR1 and CDR2: DFQATT, SNEGSKA (reference sequence). CDR3 coding DNA: TGCAGTGCCGCGAGTAGCGACTCCTACAATGAGCAGTTCTTC. As protein: CSAASSDSYNEQFF.

This clonotype has a count of ten or more. The chain carries TRBV20-1 and TRBJ2-7; tentative D call: TRBD2 (6 bases). Germline V gene data show CDR1 as DFQATT and CDR2 as SNEGSKA (reference sequence). CDR3 length: 14 amino acids. The V end lost 3 bases, the J end lost 9 bases, and 21 bases lay between the germline ends. The CDR3 is CSASGGELLRGQYF. The CDR3 DNA is TGCAGTGCTAGTGGAGGGGAGCTCCTACGAGGGCAGTACTTC.

This clonotype was recorded many times. The rearrangement links TRBV30 to TRBJ1-1; 7 bases are shared with TRBD1. After removal of 2 bases from V and 4 bases from J, the junction contained 13 bases not matched to a gene. The CDR3 runs to 16 residues. Germline V gene lookup returns CDR1 GTSNPN and CDR2 SVGIG (reference sequence). CDR3 coding DNA: TGTGCCTGGAGTACAAATCCCTCCGGGACAGCCACTGAAGCTTTCTTT. Its translation: CAWSTNPSGTATEAFF.

At least ten counts were recorded for this clonotype. The CDR3 nucleotides read TGTGCCAGCAGTTATCGGGATAATGAAAAACTGTTTTTT. This sequence encodes CASSYRDNEKLFF. The V gene is TRBV12-3 or TRBV12-4, the J gene TRBJ1-4, with no clear D. Trimming shortened V by 4 bases and J by 4 bases, and 7 bases separated the two germline ends. There are 13 residues in the CDR3.

This clonotype was recorded only once. The chain couples TRBV24-1 to TRBJ2-3; TRBD2 matches 16 bases. Germline CDR1 KGHDR, CDR2 SFDVKD. The trim removed 7 bases at V and 4 bases at J, leaving 13 bases unmatched. The CDR3 has 19 residues. CDR3 DNA: TGTGCCACCAGCTTCCCGGGACTAGCGGGAGGGCCGATGGCAGATACGCAGTATTTT. It encodes CATSFPGLAGGPMADTQYF.

The chain is built from TRBV12-3 or TRBV12-4 and TRBJ2-7, with D unresolved. The CDR3 has 14 residues. Trimming removed 6 bases from V and 6 bases from J, with 18 bases in between. The CDR3 nucleotides are TGTGCCAGCAGAGGGTTCCCCTCCAGTGGCGAGCAGTACTTC. Its translation is CASRGFPSSGEQYF.

This clonotype showed up just a few times. The genes are TRBV10-3 and TRBJ2-3, with D unresolved. V gave up 0 bases and J gave up 0 bases, with 4 bases separating them. The CDR3 has 14 amino acids. Germline V gene lookup returns CDR1 ENHRY and CDR2 SYGVKD. The CDR3 loop is CAISESESTDTQYF. The CDR3 DNA follows: TGTGCCATCAGTGAGTCGGAGAGCACAGATACGCAGTATTTT.

This clonotype was seen at least ten times. The rearrangement links TRBV3-1 to TRBJ1-1, with 7 bases matching TRBD1. Germline V gives CDR1 LGHDT, CDR2 YNNKEL (reference sequence). The CDR3 length is 11 residues. V lost 5 bases to trimming and J lost 8 bases; unmatched junction nucleotides: 2. This CDR3 is CASSGDREAFF. Written as DNA, the CDR3 is TGTGCCAGCAGCGGGGACAGAGAAGCTTTCTTT. Variable domain in full (rest from reference TRBV3-1 and TRBJ1-1): DTAVSQTPKYLVTQMGNDKSIKCEQNLGHDTMYWYKQDSKKFLKIMFSYNNKELIINETVPNRFSPKSPDKAHLNLHINSLELGDSAVYFCASSGDREAFFGQGTRLTVV.

The gene calls are TRBV20-1 and TRBJ2-7, with 8 bases matching TRBD1. The CDR3 is made up of 12 amino acids. Germline lookup yields CDR1 DFQATT and CDR2 SNEGSKA (reference sequence). Unmatched junction bases numbered 5, after V lost 6 bases and J lost 4 bases. The CDR3 DNA is TGCAGTGCCGTGGACAGGGAGTACGAGCAGTACTTC. It yields the protein CSAVDREYEQYF.